The present T cell receptor (beta chain) was sequenced within a study of T-cell memory formation after mild COVID-19. Study context: Clusters were largely donor specific. Findings and caveats of the study: Clones which contracted sat mainly in CM and EM if CD4+, and in EMRA if CD8+.

This clonotype was seen more than once but under ten times. Its antigen is unknown. TCRdb redid the calling of the 5' RACE reads with MiXCR, one entry per CDR3 protein. The sample carries over 40,000 distinct CDR3 sequences, 12% recorded once. Germline V gene lookup returns CDR1 SGHRS and CDR2 YFSETQ. The length of the CDR3 is 14 residues. Between the trimmed V and J ends, which lost 6 bases and 3 bases, there was a span of 12 bases. What was sequenced was PBMCs or a T cell subset sorted from them (not recorded which). The chain carries TRBV5-1 and TRBJ2-2; tentative D call: TRBD2 (5 bases). The receptor was derived from a man younger than 35 who had mild COVID-19 (a few samples of this study predate the infection). Cell type and time point are not known. The CDR3 DNA reads as TGCGCCAGCAAGCGGCAGACGGACACCGGGGAGCTGTTTTTT. Amino acid sequence: CASKRQTDTGELFF.